This TCR beta chain was retrieved from a study of human T cells and chemical hapten exposure. Using its own MiXCR run on the RACE reads, TCRdb lists one record per CDR3 protein. The sample carries under 200,000 distinct CDR3 sequences, about a quarter recorded once. The ends were cut back, 2 bases at V and 1 base at J, with 9 bases in the middle. The CDR3 has 14 amino acids. CDR1 and CDR2 from the germline V gene are LNHDA and SQIVND (reference sequence). Study findings and constraints: Positive correlation was observed between PT1 expanded TCR counts and patch test score. TCRs above 1 in 1000 frequency did not change with DPC sensitization.

This clonotype was recorded a few times. Its specificity is not known. The time point denotes: patch test 3, about 24 weeks after DPC sensitization. Treatment specified: therapeutic diphenylcyclopropenone sensitization with weekly scalp DPC. Blood was collected ahead of every patch test applied. The sequenced sample was whole blood, obtained in connection with sensitization to the hapten diphenylcyclopropenone (DPC). This rearrangement joins TRBV19 to TRBJ2-7, with D unclear. The sequence was collected from a young woman with alopecia areata. Some clones in this sample may be carry-over from other donors' samples. CDR3 region: CASSITGSSYEQYF. The CDR3 DNA sequence: TGTGCCAGTAGTATAACCGGGTCGTCCTACGAGCAGTACTTC.